The clone carrying this TCR beta chain was counted between two and nine times. The TCR library protocol was used to attach unique molecular identifiers. These identifiers were attached to individual cDNA molecules. From the 5' RACE reads, TCRdb called clonotypes with MiXCR, one entry per CDR3 protein. The profile shows tens of thousands of distinct CDR3 sequences, roughly 17% of them singletons. These data belong to a study of early T cells in non-severe SARS-CoV-2 infection. The germline CDR1 and CDR2 sequences are MNHEY and SMNVEV (reference sequence). CDR3 length: 16 residues. V lost 6 bases to trimming and J lost 3 bases; unmatched junction nucleotides: 12.

The sample was whole blood, taken at baseline. This receptor was taken from an adult who was a healthcare worker with PCR-confirmed SARS-CoV-2 infection or an uninfected control (not recorded which). The J gene is TRBJ2-7, the V gene TRBV27, with 9 bases fitting TRBD1. The CDR3 loop reads CASRTRPGQGVYEQYF. The CDR3 DNA sequence: TGTGCCAGCAGAACGCGGCCGGGACAGGGAGTCTACGAGCAGTACTTC.